The 30 T cell receptor beta chains presented below share a single source sample, sequenced in a study of blood T cell repertoires in COVID-19. Only in-frame clones appear in the TCRdb table, and some are missing; sequencing was by immunoSEQ multiplex PCR. The table includes about 200,000 clones, 75% to 90% detected once. The material sequenced was PBMCs or T cells enriched from blood (not recorded which). These receptors came from a woman in her 30s who had recovered from COVID-19.

The V call is TRBV18, the J call TRBJ1-1, with a possible D match to TRBD1 (5 bases). The germline gives CDR1 KGHSH, CDR2 LQKENI. The CDR3 is made up of 14 amino acids. Trimming removed 6 bases from V and 4 bases from J, with 15 bases in between. The CDR3 is CASSTVGGATEAFF. The CDR3 nucleotides read TGTGCCAGCTCGACCGTCGGGGGAGCCACTGAAGCTTTCTTT.

The chain couples TRBV7-2 to TRBJ2-5; tentatively, D is TRBD2 (6 bases). The CDR3 contains 14 residues. Germline V gene data show CDR1 as SGHTA and CDR2 as FQGNSA. The ends were cut back, 4 bases at V and 2 bases at J, with 11 bases in the middle. The CDR3 sequence: CASSSGLVQETQYF. The CDR3 region has the DNA TGTGCCAGCAGCTCGGGACTGGTACAAGAGACCCAGTACTTC.

V and J are TRBV7-6 and TRBJ2-3; 8 positions match TRBD2. Looked up from germline, CDR1 is SGHVS and CDR2 is FNYEAQ. The CDR3 length is 15 residues. The J segment lost 0 bases and the V segment lost 1 base, leaving 0 bases of the junction unmatched. Here the CDR3 reads CASSLVAGSTDTQYF. CDR3 in DNA: TGTGCCAGCAGCTTAGTAGCGGGGAGCACAGATACGCAGTATTTT. Full variable domain (remainder filled in from reference TRBV7-6 and TRBJ2-3): GAGVSQSPRYKVTKRGQDVALRCDPISGHVSLYWYRQALGQGPEFLTYFNYEAQQDKSGLPNDRFSAERPEGSISTLTIQRTEQRDSAMYRCASSLVAGSTDTQYFGPGTRLTVL.

The chain uses TRBV6-5 and TRBJ1-2; D is unresolved. CDR3 length equals 13 residues. V lost 8 bases to trimming and J lost 5 bases, with 15 bases between them. Germline V gene data show CDR1 as MNHEY and CDR2 as SVGAGI. In DNA, the CDR3 is TGTGCCAGCTCTAAAAGTGCGGAATATGGCTACACCTTC. Encoded protein: CASSKSAEYGYTF.

This clone was found once. The chain joins TRBV21-1 to TRBJ2-5; no DNA check was done on the table's D call, TRBD1. TRBV21-1 is reported as a pseudogene. The CDR3 is made up of 13 amino acids. The CDR3: CASRKEGAETQYF. CDR3 bases: TGTGCCAGCAGAAAGGAGGGGGCAGAGACCCAGTACTTC.

The chain is built from TRBV3-1 (or the pseudogene TRBV3-2) and TRBJ2-5; D ambiguous. In germline, CDR1 is LGHDT, CDR2 YNNKEL (reference sequence). V was trimmed by 1 base and J by 3 bases, leaving 3 bases between them. The CDR3 consists of 12 residues. CDR3 coding DNA: TGTGCCAGCAGCCAAGTAAAAGAGACCCAGTACTTC. This gives the protein CASSQVKETQYF.

V usage is TRBV30 and J usage is TRBJ1-5; no reliable D call. Germline V gene lookup returns CDR1 GTSNPN and CDR2 SVGIG (reference sequence). Trimming removed 2 bases from V and 4 bases from J, with 12 bases in between. The CDR3 contains 14 residues. CDR3 sequence (DNA): TGTGCCTGGAGTTCACGGGCGGGAAATCAGCCCCAGCATTTT. It encodes CAWSSRAGNQPQHF.

The rearrangement uses TRBV12-5 and TRBJ1-4, with 7 bases that match TRBD1. Looked up from germline, CDR1 is LGHNT and CDR2 is FRNRAP. This CDR3 region has 15 residues. Trimming removed 6 bases from V and 10 bases from J; junction bases left unmatched: 14. The CDR3 nucleotides read TGTGCTAGTGGCAGATCCGGGACAGCCCAGGGAAAACTGTTTTTT. Translated: CASGRSGTAQGKLFF.

This chain joins TRBV2 and TRBJ1-1, with D possibly matching TRBD1 (5 bases). The germline V gene encodes CDR1 SNHLY and CDR2 FYNNEI. V lost 6 bases and J lost 4, with 12 bases in between. The CDR3 runs to 13 residues. In DNA form, the CDR3 reads TGTGCCAGCAGCAGGGTCGGGAGCACTGAAGCTTTCTTT. Translation: CASSRVGSTEAFF.

With respect to this clone: Its ends do not fully match the called genes, so a read error is possible. V gene TRBV7-7 combines with J gene TRBJ2-2; 10 positions match TRBD1. CDR3 length equals 16 residues. Germline V gene lookup returns CDR1 SSHAT and CDR2 FNYEAQ (reference sequence). The CDR3 sequence is CASRATGTGATGELFF. In nucleotides, the CDR3 is TGTGCTAGCAGGGCAACCGGGACAGGGGCTACCGGGGAGCTGTTTTTT.

The chain is built from TRBV29-1 and TRBJ2-3, with D unresolved. V lost 1 base to trimming and J lost 0 bases, with 5 bases between them. This CDR3 contains 13 residues. From germline, CDR1 is SQVTM and CDR2 ANQGSEA. DNA for the CDR3: TGCAGCGTTGAAGTTACTAGCACAGATACGCAGTATTTT. It encodes CSVEVTSTDTQYF.

The chain uses TRBV7-3 and TRBJ2-5, with 9 bases aligning to TRBD2. V was pared by 1 base and J by 4 bases, with 7 bases of the junction left unmatched. Germline CDR1 is SGHTA and CDR2 is FQGTGA. The CDR3 covers 16 residues. The CDR3 spells CASSLSSSGVGETQYF. Written as DNA, the CDR3 is TGTGCCAGCAGCTTAAGTTCTAGCGGGGTGGGAGAGACCCAGTACTTC.

The chain has TRBV9 and TRBJ2-3, with 15 bases that match TRBD2. Germline CDR1 is SGDLS and CDR2 is YYNGEE. CDR3 size: 17 residues. Trimming cost V 3 bases and J 5 bases; bases outside gene matches: 7. CDR3 nucleotide sequence: TGTGCCAGCAGCGCTTACGTGGGACTAGCGGGAGGAGATACGCAGTATTTT. This translates into CASSAYVGLAGGDTQYF.

Here the CDR3 reads CAWSADKTSTDTQYF. CDR3 coding DNA: TGTGCCTGGAGCGCCGACAAAACTAGCACAGATACGCAGTATTTT. The J gene is TRBJ2-3, the V gene TRBV30, with D uncertain. The length of the CDR3 is 15 residues. CDR1 and CDR2 from the germline V gene are GTSNPN and SVGIG (reference sequence). Trimming left V 3 bases short and J 0 bases short, with 13 bases between.

The J gene is TRBJ2-2, the V gene TRBV24-1; TRBD2 matches at 10 bases. Per germline, CDR1 KGHDR and CDR2 SFDVKD. Trimming removed 0 bases from V and 2 bases from J; junction bases left unmatched: 5. This CDR3 has 18 amino acids. CDR3 region: CATSDLLASGSNTGELFF. Written as DNA, the CDR3 is TGTGCCACCAGTGATTTGCTAGCTAGCGGGAGTAACACCGGGGAGCTGTTTTTT.

V is TRBV12-5 and J is TRBJ2-5; D gene unclear. V was cut by 4 bases and J by 7 bases, with 13 bases left in between. This CDR3 region has 13 residues. Germline V lookup: CDR1 LGHNT, CDR2 FRNRAP. CDR3 residues: CASGWNEAATQYF. The CDR3 DNA follows: TGTGCTAGTGGTTGGAACGAGGCGGCGACCCAGTACTTC.

This rearrangement joins TRBV5-5 to TRBJ2-2; D call uncertain. V lost 0 bases and J lost 2, with 5 bases in between. This CDR3 has 14 residues. Germline values: CDR1 SGHKS, CDR2 YYEKEE (reference sequence). The CDR3 nucleotides read TGTGCCAGCAGCTTGGGCAGTAACACCGGGGAGCTGTTTTTT. This encodes CASSLGSNTGELFF.

The gene calls are TRBV9 and TRBJ2-3, with D unclear. Germline lookup yields CDR1 SGDLS and CDR2 YYNGEE. Trimming took 1 base from V and 0 from J, leaving 9 bases between them. The CDR3 is 15 residues long. This CDR3 reads CASSVSVHSTDTQYF. CDR3 DNA: TGTGCCAGCAGCGTATCGGTCCATAGCACAGATACGCAGTATTTT.

This clone came up many times. The chain recombines TRBV5-4 with TRBJ2-1; D remains unclear. Per the germline V gene, CDR1 is SGHNT and CDR2 is YYREEE (reference sequence). The CDR3 is 15 amino acids. With 4 bases removed from V and 0 bases from J, the gap between germline ends came to 11 bases. The CDR3 is CASSGAYSSYNEQFF. CDR3 coding DNA: TGTGCCAGCAGCGGTGCATATAGCTCCTACAATGAGCAGTTCTTC.

This clone was seen a handful of times. This chain uses TRBV9 with TRBJ1-5, with D unresolved. The V gene lost 0 bases and the J gene lost 1 base, with 8 bases spanning the gap. Germline CDR1 and CDR2: SGDLS and YYNGEE. The CDR3 contains 15 residues. The CDR3 sequence: CASSVAEGSNQPQHF. The DNA for the CDR3 is TGTGCCAGCAGCGTAGCTGAGGGAAGCAATCAGCCCCAGCATTTT.

In its sample, this clone was seen once. The chain uses TRBV9 and TRBJ2-7; D ambiguous. Germline V gives CDR1 SGDLS, CDR2 YYNGEE. V lost 4 bases to trimming and J lost 0 bases, with 11 bases between them. This CDR3 is built from 14 residues. Written as DNA, the CDR3 is TGTGCCAGCAGCCCCGACACGAGCTCCTACGAGCAGTACTTC. Translated, it gives CASSPDTSSYEQYF.

This clone was observed once. The rearrangement links TRBV5-5 to TRBJ1-1; 7 positions agree with TRBD1. The ends lost 4 bases at V and 6 bases at J; junction bases unmatched: 18. The germline CDR1 and CDR2 sequences are SGHKS and YYEKEE (reference sequence). The CDR3 is 17 residues long. CDR3 DNA sequence: TGTGCCAGCAGCGGTGTGGCCCCTGACAGGGAGGTACCTGAAGCTTTCTTT. It translates to CASSGVAPDREVPEAFF.

The V gene is TRBV7-9, the J gene TRBJ2-6; 8 positions agree with TRBD1. The CDR3 is made up of 17 amino acids. Germline CDR1 reads SEHNR; CDR2 reads FQNEAQ (reference sequence). The V gene end was trimmed by 5 bases and the J gene end by 2 bases; junction bases not matched to a gene: 8. Here the CDR3 reads CASSPQGAAAGANVLTF. The CDR3 DNA reads as TGTGCCAGCAGCCCTCAGGGGGCCGCGGCTGGGGCCAACGTCCTGACTTTC.

The chain employs TRBV7-8 and TRBJ1-2; D is unresolved. The CDR3 loop spans 12 amino acids. CDR1 and CDR2 (germline): SGHVS, FQNEAQ. V was shortened by 5 bases and J by 5 bases, with 9 bases between the two germline ends. This CDR3 reads CASSLGPYGYTF. In DNA, the CDR3 is TGTGCCAGCAGCCTTGGGCCTTATGGCTACACCTTC.

The J gene is TRBJ1-1, the V gene TRBV2; perhaps TRBD1 as D (5 bases). V lost 8 bases and J lost 7, with 17 bases in between. Per the germline V gene, CDR1 is SNHLY and CDR2 is FYNNEI. The CDR3 is 13 residues long. The chain's CDR3 is CASFTGYVGEAFF. CDR3 DNA: TGTGCCAGCTTCACAGGTTATGTTGGTGAAGCTTTCTTT.

This clone was found once. The rearrangement uses TRBV19 and TRBJ2-5; TRBD1 is a possible D gene (6 bases). The V gene lost 2 bases and the J gene lost 4 bases, with 11 bases spanning the gap. Germline CDR1 LNHDA, CDR2 SQIVND (reference sequence). CDR3 length equals 14 residues. The CDR3 DNA is TGTGCCAGTAGTATAATGGACAGCTCAGAGACCCAGTACTTC. This codes for CASSIMDSSETQYF.

The chain carries TRBV19 and TRBJ1-3; TRBD1 might be the D (6 bases). V gave up 10 bases and J gave up 0 bases, with 13 bases separating them. Looked up from germline, CDR1 is LNHDA and CDR2 is SQIVND (reference sequence). There are 14 residues in the CDR3. CDR3 coding DNA: TGTGCCACCGGACAGATGAGCTCTGGAAACACCATATATTTT. Its translation is CATGQMSSGNTIYF.

J is TRBJ2-3 and V is TRBV4-2; weak D call: TRBD1 (5 bases). V shed 4 bases and J shed 2 bases, with 16 bases lying between them. From germline, CDR1 is LGHNA and CDR2 YNFKEQ. The CDR3 runs 16 residues. This CDR3 reads CASSRLDAGFTDTQYF. DNA for the CDR3: TGTGCCAGCAGCCGATTGGATGCAGGGTTCACAGATACGCAGTATTTT.

This chain links TRBV19 with TRBJ1-4; D is ambiguous. Trimming left V 1 base short and J 4 bases short, with 10 bases between. Germline V gene lookup returns CDR1 LNHDA and CDR2 SQIVND (reference sequence). This CDR3 spans 15 amino acids. The CDR3, as DNA: TGTGCCAGTAGTATAGTATCGCCTAGTAATGAAAAACTGTTTTTT. Translated: CASSIVSPSNEKLFF.

The chain links TRBV4-3 to TRBJ2-6; a weak D match, TRBD1 (5 bases). The length of the CDR3 is 17 residues. Trimming removed 1 base from V and 0 bases from J, with 10 bases in between. Germline values: CDR1 LGHNA, CDR2 YSLEER. CDR3 residues: CASSQVEGDSGANVLTF. The CDR3 DNA reads as TGCGCCAGCAGCCAAGTTGAAGGGGACTCTGGGGCCAACGTCCTGACTTTC.